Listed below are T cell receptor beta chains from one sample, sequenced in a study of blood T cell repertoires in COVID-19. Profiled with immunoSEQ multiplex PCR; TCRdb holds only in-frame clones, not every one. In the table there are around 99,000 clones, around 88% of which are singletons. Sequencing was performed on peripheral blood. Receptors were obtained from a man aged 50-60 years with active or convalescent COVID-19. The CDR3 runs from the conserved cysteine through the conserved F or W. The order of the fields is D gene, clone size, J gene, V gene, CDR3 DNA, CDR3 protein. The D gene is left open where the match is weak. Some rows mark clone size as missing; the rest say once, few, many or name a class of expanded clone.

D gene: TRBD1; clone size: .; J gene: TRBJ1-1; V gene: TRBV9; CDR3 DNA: TGTGCCAGCAGCGTAACAGGGGGGGAGAACACTGAAGCTTTCTTT; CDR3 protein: CASSVTGGENTEAFF
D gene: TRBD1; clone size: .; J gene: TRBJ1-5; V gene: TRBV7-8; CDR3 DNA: TGTGCCAGCAGCCGGGGACAGCGGAACCTCAATCAGCCCCAGCATTTT; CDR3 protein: CASSRGQRNLNQPQHF
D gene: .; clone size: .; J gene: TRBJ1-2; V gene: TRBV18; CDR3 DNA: TGTGCCAGCTCACCAGGGGGGTACGACTATGGCTACACCTTC; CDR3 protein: CASSPGGYDYGYTF
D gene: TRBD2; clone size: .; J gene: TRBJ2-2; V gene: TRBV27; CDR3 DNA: TGTGCCAGCAGTTTTGGGGGACTAGTGAACACCGGGGAGCTGTTTTTT; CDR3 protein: CASSFGGLVNTGELFF
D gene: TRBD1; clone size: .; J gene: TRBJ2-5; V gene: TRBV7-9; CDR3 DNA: TGTGCCAGCAGCTTAGGGGACAGGCAGACCCAGTACTTC; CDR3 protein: CASSLGDRQTQYF
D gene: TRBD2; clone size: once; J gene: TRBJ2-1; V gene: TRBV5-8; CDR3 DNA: TGTGCCAGCAGCTCCGCTGGCGGGAGCCTCAATGAGCAGTTCTTC; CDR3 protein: CASSSAGGSLNEQFF
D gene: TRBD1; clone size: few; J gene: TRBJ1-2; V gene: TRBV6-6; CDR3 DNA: TGTGCCAGTTTCGGAGGGGGCGCATATGGCTACACCTTC; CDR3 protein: CASFGGGAYGYTF
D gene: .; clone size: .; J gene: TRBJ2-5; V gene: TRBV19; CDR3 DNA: TGTGCCAGTAGCGCGGGAAAAGAGACCCAGTACTTC; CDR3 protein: CASSAGKETQYF
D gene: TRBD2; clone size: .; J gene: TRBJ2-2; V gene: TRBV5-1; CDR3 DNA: TGCGCCAGCAGCTTGGCCAGCGGGGCCAACACCGGGGAGCTGTTTTTT; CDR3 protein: CASSLASGANTGELFF
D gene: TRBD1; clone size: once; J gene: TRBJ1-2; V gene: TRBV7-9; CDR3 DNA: TGTGCCAGCGCCTTCTGGGGACAGGGAAACTATGGCTACACCTTC; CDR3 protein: CASAFWGQGNYGYTF
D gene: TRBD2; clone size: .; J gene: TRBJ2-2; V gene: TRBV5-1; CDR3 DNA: TGCGCCAGCAGCACCGCTAGCGGACCCACCGGGGAGCTGTTTTTT; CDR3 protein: CASSTASGPTGELFF
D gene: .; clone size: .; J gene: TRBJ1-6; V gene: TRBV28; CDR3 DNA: TGTGCCAGCAGTTCTCCGGGACAAGGATGGTCACCCCTCCACTTT; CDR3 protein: CASSSPGQGWSPLHF
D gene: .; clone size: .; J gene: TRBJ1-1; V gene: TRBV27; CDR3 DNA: TGTGCCAGCAGTTTACGCCCAGGAGGGGATAACACTGAAGCTTTCTTT; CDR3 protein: CASSLRPGGDNTEAFF
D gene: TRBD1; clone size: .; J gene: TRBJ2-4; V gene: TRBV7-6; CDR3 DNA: TGTGCCAGCAGCCTTGGGACAGGACGAAAAAACATTCAGTACTTC; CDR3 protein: CASSLGTGRKNIQYF
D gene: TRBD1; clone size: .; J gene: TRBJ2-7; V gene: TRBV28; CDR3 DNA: TGTGCCAGCAGTTCCTACGCAGGGGGAGCCTACGAGCAGTACTTC; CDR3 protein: CASSSYAGGAYEQYF